Described below is a single T cell receptor beta chain sequence and its context. This sample was taken from a study of CD8 T cells in Susac syndrome. In contrast to the negatively isolated CD8+ and CD4+ T cells, TEMRA cells were FACS-enriched. cDNA came from roughly 0.53 to 1 ug RNA primed by random hexamers. Coverage of TCR beta CDR3 amplification by immunoSEQ multiplex PCR extended to 54 Vbeta and 13 Jbeta. TCRdb ran MiXCR on the immunoSEQ multiplex PCR reads and lists one entry per CDR3 protein. The profile shows some 160,000 distinct CDR3 sequences, approximately 95% of them singletons. The V gene lost 1 base and the J gene lost 2 bases, with 1 base spanning the gap. CDR1 MGHDK and CDR2 SYGVNS come from the germline V gene. The CDR3 spans 12 residues.

The sequenced sample was CD4+ T cells from PBMCs. The J gene is TRBJ2-3, the V gene TRBV25-1; D remains ambiguous. The source of this sequence is a human donor with Susac syndrome. Here the CDR3 DNA reads TGTGCCAGCAGTGAATTCACAGATACGCAGTATTTT. It encodes CASSEFTDTQYF.